This entry features one T cell receptor beta chain sequence. Its antigen is undetermined. One entry per CDR3 protein, called by TCRdb with MiXCR from the 5' RACE reads. The sample carries about 400,000 distinct CDR3 sequences, less than 25% recorded once. This specimen belongs to a study of T-cell memory formation after mild COVID-19. At the level of the study: Largely, TCR clusters stayed within a single donor. Study conclusions and caveats: Among contracting clones, CD4+ were mainly CM/EM and CD8+ enriched in EMRA.

The CDR3 has 16 residues. Germline CDR1 and CDR2: DFQATT and SNEGSKA (reference sequence). V lost 0 bases and J lost 8, with 21 bases in between. This sequence joins TRBV20-1 and TRBJ2-3, with D perhaps matching TRBD1 or TRBD2 (5 bases each). The sample comprised PBMCs or a T cell subset sorted from them (not recorded which). This sequence originates from an adult woman who had mild COVID-19 (a few samples of this study predate the infection). Cell type and time point are not known. The CDR3 nucleotides read TGCAGTGCTAGAGATCACGTCGGGGCCTCCGAGGGTACGCAGTATTTT. Its protein is CSARDHVGASEGTQYF.